A selection of T cell receptor beta chains follows, all from one sample in a study of brain T cells in children with intractable seizures. The protocol was immunoSEQ multiplex PCR, while the TCRdb copy is restricted to in-frame clones and leaves out a portion. The data contain under 400,000 clones, more than 85% of them singletons. The sample here was peripheral blood, taken roughly 5 months after surgery. The receptors shown here come from a boy younger than two with tuberous sclerosis and intractable seizures. The CDR3 runs from the conserved cysteine through the conserved F or W. The D gene is left open where the match is weak. The size of a clone is reported for some rows only, either as once, few or many, or as a class for expanded clones.

>TRBD2|TRBV7-8|NA|TRBJ2-3
TGTGCCAGCAGCCACCAGCGGGGGGGCCCTCCAGATACGCAGTATTTT
CASSHQRGGPPDTQYF
>NA|TRBV6-6|NA|TRBJ1-5
TGTGCCAGCAGTTATGCGGGGGCTAATCAGCCCCAGCATTTT
CASSYAGANQPQHF
>TRBD1|TRBV13|NA|TRBJ2-5
TGTGCCAGCAGCGAGACAGGGGTGAAGACCCAGTACTTC
CASSETGVKTQYF
>NA|TRBV7-8|NA|TRBJ1-1
TGTGCCAGCAGCTTTGAGGGGGTGACGACTGAAGCTTTCTTT
CASSFEGVTTEAFF
>TRBD1|TRBV6-6|NA|TRBJ1-2
TGTGCCAGCAGTCAACAGGGGGCGCTCCGAACGACCTATGGCTACACCTTC
CASSQQGALRTTYGYTF
>NA|TRBV28|NA|TRBJ1-2
TGTGCCAGCAGCTTCTTTCGGACAAACTATGGCTACACCTTC
CASSFFRTNYGYTF
>TRBD2|TRBV5-1|NA|TRBJ2-3
TGCGCCAGCAGCTTGGCGGGACTAGCGGGGGGACTGGTAAGCACAGATACGCAGTATTTT
CASSLAGLAGGLVSTDTQYF
>NA|TRBV25-1|NA|TRBJ2-3
TGTGCCAGCAGTATGTCCGGGGTCACAGATACGCAGTATTTT
CASSMSGVTDTQYF
>NA|TRBV6-2/TRBV6-3|NA|TRBJ2-2
TGTGCCAGCAGTTATGGGCCCGGGGAGCTGTTTTTT
CASSYGPGELFF
>NA|TRBV24-1|NA|TRBJ1-2
TGTGCCACCAGTGATCGGGACCGACCCTATGGCTACACCTTC
CATSDRDRPYGYTF
>NA|TRBV29-1|NA|TRBJ2-1
TGCAGCGACGGACAGAATGAGCAGTTCTTC
CSDGQNEQFF
>NA|TRBV5-1|NA|TRBJ2-4
TGCGCCAGCAGCTCGGAGGACACGACGGGCATTCAGTACTTC
CASSSEDTTGIQYF
>NA|TRBV29-1|NA|TRBJ2-7
TGCAGCGTTGATTCATTCCCGAGCTCCTACGAGCAGTACTTC
CSVDSFPSSYEQYF
>NA|TRBV12-3/TRBV12-4|few|TRBJ1-5
TGTGCCAGCAGTCCCTACTTGAATCAGCCCCAGCATTTT
CASSPYLNQPQHF
>NA|TRBV18|NA|TRBJ1-5
TGTGCCAGCTCACCGAGTCAGGGTAGCAATCAGCCCCAGCATTTT
CASSPSQGSNQPQHF
>TRBD1|TRBV6-5|NA|TRBJ1-5
TGTGCCAGCAGCCGCGGACAGGGGAAAGGTCAGCCCCAGCATTTT
CASSRGQGKGQPQHF
>TRBD1|TRBV2|NA|TRBJ1-1
TGTGCCAGACGGGCAACTGGGACAGGGGATGCGGCTGAAGCTTTCTTT
CARRATGTGDAAEAFF
>NA|TRBV4-1|NA|TRBJ1-2
TGCGCCAGCAGCCAGACCGGGCTGAACTATGGCTACACCTTC
CASSQTGLNYGYTF
>TRBD1|TRBV5-1|NA|TRBJ1-1
TGCGCCAGCAGCTCCCAGGGGGGCGCGGGCACTGAAGCTTTCTTT
CASSSQGGAGTEAFF
>NA|TRBV4-2|NA|TRBJ2-2
TGTGCCAGCAGCCAAGTCTCTGAGGCCGCCCCAGGGGAGCTGTTTTTT
CASSQVSEAAPGELFF
>TRBD1|TRBV7-9|NA|TRBJ1-5
TGTGCCAGCAGCCCACAGGGGGATCAGCCCCAGCATTTT
CASSPQGDQPQHF
>NA|TRBV28|NA|TRBJ2-7
TGTGCCAGCAGTTCCTCTCCCTCCTACGAGCAGTACTTC
CASSSSPSYEQYF
>NA|TRBV18|NA|TRBJ1-1
TGTGCCAGCTCACCATTTGGGGGTGAAGCTTTCTTT
CASSPFGGEAFF
>TRBD1|TRBV18|NA|TRBJ1-2
TGTGCCAGCCCTCAAACCACAGGGGCCCTAGGCTATGGCTACACCTTC
CASPQTTGALGYGYTF
>NA|TRBV14|NA|TRBJ1-3
TGTGCCAGCAGCCAAGATTTTGGGGCGGCAGGAAACACCATATATTTT
CASSQDFGAAGNTIYF
>NA|TRBV6-5|NA|TRBJ1-1
TGTGCCAGCAGCACCGGAACTGAAGCTTTCTTT
CASSTGTEAFF
>NA|TRBV10-3|NA|TRBJ2-1
TGTGCCATCAGGCCTAGAATAGCGGTGGGGGAGCAGTTCTTC
CAIRPRIAVGEQFF
>NA|TRBV30|NA|TRBJ1-1
TGTGCCTGGTCCCCGGGAGACACTACTGAAGCTTTCTTT
CAWSPGDTTEAFF
>NA|TRBV30|once|TRBJ2-7
TGTGCCTGGAGCGCCCTGGGGGAGCAGTACTTC
CAWSALGEQYF
>TRBD2|TRBV7-9|once|TRBJ2-3
TGTGCCAGCAGGCGTCCGGGACTAGCGATTGATACGCAGTATTTT
CASRRPGLAIDTQYF
>NA|TRBV28|NA|TRBJ1-5
TGTGCCAGCAGTTTCTCAGGGAAGAATCAGCCCCAGCATTTT
CASSFSGKNQPQHF
>TRBD1|TRBV28|NA|TRBJ1-1
TGTGCCAGCAGTTTTGGGACAGGGGTAGCTTTCTTT
CASSFGTGVAFF
>NA|TRBV5-8|NA|TRBJ1-1
TGTGCCAGCAGCTTCTTTAGGGGCCCCACTGAAGCTTTCTTT
CASSFFRGPTEAFF
>NA|TRBV14|NA|TRBJ2-3
TGTGCCAGCAGCCCCAGCCACCAAGACAGGTTCACAGATACGCAGTATTTT
CASSPSHQDRFTDTQYF
>NA|TRBV3-1/TRBV3-2|NA|TRBJ1-3
TGTGCCAGCAGCCAAGGCAGGGACTCTGGAAACACCATATATTTT
CASSQGRDSGNTIYF
>TRBD2|TRBV24-1|NA|TRBJ2-1
TGTGCCACCAGTGATCCGGGACTAGCGGGGACAAATGAGCAGTTCTTC
CATSDPGLAGTNEQFF
>NA|TRBV28|NA|TRBJ2-7
TGTGCCAGCAGTTCCAGGGGCGGGATGTACATAGGGCAGTACTTC
CASSSRGGMYIGQYF
>NA|TRBV25-1|NA|TRBJ1-2
TGTGCCAGCAGTGAATTTAGGAATGGCTATGGCTACACCTTC
CASSEFRNGYGYTF